This T cell receptor (beta chain) was captured in a study of blood T cell repertoires in COVID-19. Study summary: Spain, Italy and the United States supplied samples that represented acute and convalescent COVID-19. The cDNA or gDNA used as material had been derived from T cells, B-cell-depleted T cells, or PBMCs.

Seattle enrolled patients during active infection and tracked them longitudinally. In the source study's methods: Researchers report that nucleated cell counts were estimated from reference gene primer amplification. Measured with immunoSEQ multiplex PCR; TCRdb has only the in-frame clones, and not every one. That table supplies the V and J calls and clone size; D and trimming were determined from the DNA. This sample has roughly 100,000 clones, with 76% found just once. This CDR3 is built from 16 residues. The germline V gene encodes CDR1 SGHRS and CDR2 YFSETQ. V was cut by 0 bases and J by 9 bases, with 19 bases left in between.

The sequenced sample consisted of peripheral blood. The source is a man older than 75 with COVID-19, enrolled during active disease. This sequence joins TRBV5-1 and TRBJ2-1; D perhaps matches TRBD2 (6 bases). The CDR3 coding sequence is TGCGCCAGCAGCTTGGATCCCACTAGCCCGAGCGGTGAGCAGTTCTTC. It specifies CASSLDPTSPSGEQFF.